This passage covers 28 T cell receptor beta chains from one sample sequenced in a study of blood T cell repertoires in COVID-19. Data came from immunoSEQ multiplex PCR; TCRdb stores just in-frame clones and leaves some out. The sample has some 330,000 clones; roughly 90% are singletons. Sequencing was performed on peripheral blood. The receptors derive from a woman aged 50 to 60 with active or convalescent COVID-19.

The J gene is TRBJ2-5, the V gene TRBV4-1, with 9 bases matching TRBD2. Germline V gene sequence: CDR1 MGHRA, CDR2 YSYEKL. V lost 4 bases, J lost 5 bases, and 5 bases stayed unmatched. CDR3 length: 14 amino acids. CDR3 sequence (DNA): TGCGCCAGCAGCCGACTAGCGGAGGGGGAGACCCAGTACTTC. This codes for CASSRLAEGETQYF.

J is TRBJ1-3 and V is TRBV18; TRBD1 agrees at 9 bases. The CDR3 is made up of 16 amino acids. V shed 0 bases and J 0 bases; nucleotides not matched to a gene: 0. Germline values: CDR1 KGHSH, CDR2 LQKENI. The CDR3 DNA is TGTGCCAGCTCACCACCGGACAGGGGCTCTGGAAACACCATATATTTT. Protein sequence: CASSPPDRGSGNTIYF.

The V call is TRBV28, the J call TRBJ2-7; TRBD1 matches at 8 bases. In germline, CDR1 is MDHEN, CDR2 SYDVKM. The CDR3 is made up of 14 amino acids. V gave up 6 bases and J gave up 3 bases; unmatched junction bases: 7. CDR3 residues: CASRGTGGGYEQYF. In DNA, the CDR3 is TGTGCCAGCAGGGGGACAGGCGGCGGCTACGAGCAGTACTTC.

The V and J genes are TRBV2 and TRBJ1-2, with a possible D match to TRBD1 (6 bases). Germline CDR1 reads SNHLY; CDR2 reads FYNNEI. The CDR3 spans 12 residues. V gave up 7 bases and J gave up 3 bases, with 9 bases separating them. The CDR3 DNA reads as TGTGCCAGCACCCCAGGGGACTATGGCTACACCTTC. This codes for CASTPGDYGYTF.

The rearrangement links TRBV11-2 to TRBJ1-6, with TRBD1 as a possible D gene (6 bases). Trimming left V 2 bases short and J 6 bases short, with 8 bases between. In germline, CDR1 is SGHAT, CDR2 FQNNGV. The CDR3 totals 14 residues. CDR3 sequence: CASSLSGVNSPLHF. Written as DNA, the CDR3 is TGTGCCAGCAGCTTATCAGGGGTTAATTCACCCCTCCACTTT.

This chain uses TRBV5-1 with TRBJ2-3; TRBD2 is a possible D gene (6 bases). Trimming shortened V by 0 bases and J by 6 bases, and 17 bases separated the two germline ends. CDR3 length equals 16 residues. Looked up from germline, CDR1 is SGHRS and CDR2 is YFSETQ. CDR3 region: CASSLAPGVHGDTQYF. For the CDR3, the DNA is TGCGCCAGCAGCTTGGCGCCGGGAGTACACGGGGATACGCAGTATTTT. The variable domain in full, completed from reference TRBV5-1 and TRBJ2-3, reads KAGVTQTPRYLIKTRGQQVTLSCSPISGHRSVSWYQQTPGQGLQFLFEYFSETQRNKGNFPGRFSGRQFSNSRSEMNVSTLELGDSALYLCASSLAPGVHGDTQYFGPGTRLTVL.

V and J are TRBV18 and TRBJ2-6, with D possibly being TRBD2 (6 bases). The CDR3 length is 16 residues. V lost 3 bases and J lost 2, with 11 bases in between. Germline CDR1 reads KGHSH; CDR2 reads LQKENI. CDR3 nucleotides: TGTGCCAGCTCACCTCGGAGGGCAGCTGGGGCCAACGTCCTGACTTTC. It translates to CASSPRRAAGANVLTF.

V is TRBV19 and J is TRBJ1-1; a weak D match, TRBD1 (5 bases). Trimming shortened V by 2 bases and J by 5 bases, and 21 bases separated the two germline ends. From germline, CDR1 is LNHDA and CDR2 SQIVND (reference sequence). The CDR3 runs to 17 residues. The CDR3 reads CASSITPRQREGTEAFF. The DNA for the CDR3 is TGTGCCAGTAGTATAACCCCCCGACAGAGGGAGGGGACTGAAGCTTTCTTT.

The chain joins TRBV5-6 to TRBJ2-7; D is uncertain. Per the germline V gene, CDR1 is SGHDT and CDR2 is YYEEEE. This CDR3 comprises 13 residues. Trimming removed 3 bases at V and 2 bases at J, with 9 bases between. This chain's CDR3 is CASSSTYTYEQYF. CDR3 coding DNA: TGTGCCAGCAGCTCGACTTATACCTACGAGCAGTACTTC.

Here the CDR3 reads CASSSAPGQGPPEAFF. The CDR3 DNA reads as TGCGCCAGCAGCTCTGCACCGGGACAGGGCCCCCCTGAAGCTTTCTTT. This chain joins TRBV5-1 and TRBJ1-1; TRBD1 matches at 9 bases. There are 16 residues in the CDR3. CDR1 and CDR2 (germline): SGHRS, YFSETQ. V lost 3 bases and J lost 6; bases outside the gene matches: 12.

The chain uses TRBV7-2 and TRBJ2-7, with 8 positions matching TRBD1. V lost 6 bases and J lost 5; bases outside the gene matches: 12. The germline CDR1 and CDR2 sequences are SGHTA and FQGNSA. The CDR3 sequence is 15 residues long. CDR3 DNA: TGTGCCAGCAGGTTCCAGACAGGGGAGCTCGACGAGCAGTACTTC. Translating it yields CASRFQTGELDEQYF.

V gene TRBV6-2 or TRBV6-3 combines with J gene TRBJ1-4; D remains ambiguous. The CDR3 has 17 amino acids. Trimming removed 0 bases at V and 8 bases at J, with 19 bases between. Germline V lookup: CDR1 MNHEY, CDR2 SVGEGT. This chain's CDR3 is CASSYSTRAPVGEKLFF. As DNA, the CDR3 is TGTGCCAGCAGTTACTCGACCCGAGCGCCCGTCGGAGAAAAACTGTTTTTT.

V is TRBV4-1 and J is TRBJ2-3; D is uncertain. V was cut by 1 base and J by 6 bases, with 11 bases left in between. Germline V lookup: CDR1 MGHRA, CDR2 YSYEKL. CDR3 length: 14 amino acids. The CDR3 is CASSQVLVSDTQYF. The CDR3 DNA reads TGCGCCAGCAGCCAAGTGCTAGTAAGCGATACGCAGTATTTT.

The chain carries TRBV7-9 and TRBJ2-1, with 8 bases aligning to TRBD2. Germline trimming cut 0 bases from V and 2 bases from J; bases unmatched to any gene: 9. This CDR3 is built from 18 residues. Germline V gene lookup returns CDR1 SEHNR and CDR2 FQNEAQ (reference sequence). CDR3 in amino acids: CASSLAGWAGGPYNEQFF. The CDR3 DNA sequence: TGTGCCAGCAGCTTAGCCGGGTGGGCGGGAGGCCCCTACAATGAGCAGTTCTTC.

This rearrangement joins TRBV29-1 to TRBJ1-3, with a tentative D call TRBD1 (5 bases). This CDR3 spans 16 amino acids. Germline V gene lookup returns CDR1 SQVTM and CDR2 ANQGSEA. V lost 4 bases, J lost 1 base, and 17 bases lay in between. The CDR3 region has the DNA TGCAGCGTTGGGTTACAGGTGCTGGGTTCTGGAAACACCATATATTTT. Its translation: CSVGLQVLGSGNTIYF.

The chain uses TRBV4-2 and TRBJ1-4, with 8 bases identical to TRBD1. Per germline, CDR1 LGHNA and CDR2 YNFKEQ. V lost 6 bases to trimming and J lost 8 bases; unmatched junction nucleotides: 5. This CDR3 is 13 amino acids long. The CDR3 reads CASRGQAGEKLFF. As DNA, the CDR3 is TGTGCCAGCAGGGGACAGGCGGGGGAAAAACTGTTTTTT.

The rearrangement uses TRBV7-2 and TRBJ1-2, with a weak D call TRBD1 (6 bases). CDR3 length: 15 residues. The germline V and J ends were trimmed by 1 base and 4 bases, with 13 bases remaining between them. CDR1 and CDR2 from the germline V gene are SGHTA and FQGNSA. The CDR3 nucleotides are TGTGCCAGCAGCTTAGTGGGAACAGGGCGCTATGGCTACACCTTC. As protein: CASSLVGTGRYGYTF.

The genes are TRBV4-1 and TRBJ2-2; D possibly corresponds to TRBD2 (6 bases). This CDR3 region has 17 residues. V shed 6 bases and J shed 0 bases, with 17 bases lying between them. Germline CDR1 is MGHRA and CDR2 is YSYEKL. CDR3: CASRPGLRVSNTGELFF. In DNA form, the CDR3 reads TGCGCCAGCAGACCGGGACTCCGAGTCTCGAACACCGGGGAGCTGTTTTTT.

The chain joins TRBV25-1 to TRBJ2-1; 7 positions match TRBD1. Germline-derived CDR1 and CDR2 are MGHDK and SYGVNS. Trimming at V came to 8 bases and at J to 7 bases, leaving 5 bases not matched to a gene. CDR3 length: 12 amino acids. CDR3: CASQKGANEQFF. Written as DNA, the CDR3 is TGTGCCAGCCAAAAGGGGGCAAATGAGCAGTTCTTC.

The CDR3 sequence is CASSSLASGRTYTGELFF. In nucleotides, the CDR3 is TGTGCCAGCAGCTCCCTTGCTAGCGGGAGGACATACACCGGGGAGCTGTTTTTT. The chain couples TRBV7-6 to TRBJ2-2, with 11 positions matching TRBD2. Looked up from germline, CDR1 is SGHVS and CDR2 is FNYEAQ. The trim removed 4 bases at V and 3 bases at J, leaving 10 bases unmatched. There are 18 residues in the CDR3.

The chain links TRBV6-5 to TRBJ1-6; D is unclear. Trimming took 0 bases from V and 8 from J, leaving 11 bases between them. Germline V lookup: CDR1 MNHEY, CDR2 SVGAGI. The CDR3 runs 15 residues. The CDR3 sequence: CASSYSRGRDSPLHF. CDR3 DNA sequence: TGTGCCAGCAGTTACTCGAGAGGCAGAGATTCACCCCTCCACTTT.

V and J are TRBV5-1 and TRBJ2-3, with a weak D call TRBD2 (6 bases). There are 13 residues in the CDR3. Germline assignment: CDR1 SGHRS and CDR2 YFSETQ. Trimming stripped 0 bases from V and 5 bases from J, with 7 bases between. The CDR3 spells CASSLVGGDTQYF. In DNA, the CDR3 is TGCGCCAGCAGCTTGGTGGGGGGAGATACGCAGTATTTT.

This clone was recorded only once. This chain joins TRBV27 and TRBJ2-3, with 7 bases lining up with TRBD2. This CDR3 has 15 amino acids. V was pared by 2 bases and J by 6 bases, with 8 bases of the junction left unmatched. Germline V lookup: CDR1 MNHEY, CDR2 SMNVEV (reference sequence). CDR3 amino acids: CASSLTGRLYDTQYF. In DNA form, the CDR3 reads TGTGCCAGCAGTTTAACCGGGAGGTTATACGATACGCAGTATTTT.

DNA for the CDR3: TGTGCCAGCAGCCCAGCGGGGGCCTACGAGCAGTACTTC. Encoded protein: CASSPAGAYEQYF. V gene TRBV3-1 (or the pseudogene TRBV3-2) combines with J gene TRBJ2-7; the match to TRBD2 covers 8 bases. The ends lost 4 bases at V and 2 bases at J; junction bases unmatched: 1. Germline V lookup: CDR1 LGHDT, CDR2 YNNKEL (reference sequence). CDR3 length equals 13 residues.

This chain uses TRBV28 with TRBJ1-5, with TRBD1 as a possible D gene (5 bases). Germline CDR1 reads MDHEN; CDR2 reads SYDVKM. This CDR3 has 14 amino acids. V was cut by 3 bases and J by 4 bases, with 10 bases left in between. The CDR3 region is CASSLGGINQPQHF. CDR3 nucleotide sequence: TGTGCCAGCAGTTTGGGGGGGATTAATCAGCCCCAGCATTTT.

The chain has TRBV11-1 and TRBJ2-7; 9 bases align to TRBD2. Germline-derived CDR1 and CDR2 are SGHAT and FQDESV (reference sequence). This CDR3 is built from 13 residues. Trimming took 6 bases from V and 5 from J; bases not matched to a gene: 5. The CDR3 coding sequence is TGTGCCAGCAGTCTAGCGGGAACGGACGAGCAGTACTTC. Amino acid sequence: CASSLAGTDEQYF.

The rearrangement links TRBV5-4 to TRBJ2-5; 13 nucleotides agree with TRBD2. This CDR3 contains 14 residues. The V gene's germline CDR1 is SGHNT and CDR2 YYREEE (reference sequence). The V gene end was trimmed by 4 bases and the J gene end by 7 bases; junction bases not matched to a gene: 4. The CDR3 DNA follows: TGTGCCAGCAGCGCACTAGCGGGGGGGCGGACCCAGTACTTC. Its protein is CASSALAGGRTQYF.

The rearrangement joins TRBV7-3 to TRBJ2-1; 11 bases align to TRBD2. The trim removed 2 bases at V and 4 bases at J, leaving 7 bases unmatched. Germline assignment: CDR1 SGHTA and CDR2 FQGTGA. CDR3 length equals 17 residues. The CDR3 coding sequence is TGTGCCAGCAGCTTAGGTGCCGGGACTAGCGGTTACAATGAGCAGTTCTTC. It encodes CASSLGAGTSGYNEQFF.